This T cell receptor beta chain was captured in a study of Ad26.COV2.S vaccination and SARS-CoV-2 variants. Study-wide background: Participant was drawn from the COV1001 Ad26.COV2.S trial arm. Dosing was one shot or two shots 56 days apart. Findings and limits, study-wide: The study found higher spike-specific TCR breadth in vaccine than placebo recipients. For non-spike TCRs, breadth in vaccine recipients resembled that in placebo recipients.

The CDR3 is 15 amino acids. Trimming took 6 bases from V and 0 from J; bases not matched to a gene: 4. Germline loops: CDR1 SGHAT, CDR2 FQNNGV. Sequencing used immunoSEQ multiplex PCR; TCRdb keeps in-frame clones, though not all of them. The repertoire holds about 250,000 clones, with about 83% as singletons. As for treatment: some 20 received Ad26.COV2.S at low or high dose, single or two shots; about 5 received placebo; per-sample allocation not given. Repertoires come from day 63 after the first vaccine or placebo injection. Concerning this clone: Its antigen is not known.

This chain connects TRBV11-2 to TRBJ1-4; 7 bases map to TRBD1. The sample consisted of peripheral blood, taken in a trial of Ad26.COV2.S vaccine versus placebo. This clonotype was sampled from a person aged 18-60 years who received the Ad26.COV2.S COVID-19 vaccine or a placebo. CDR3 DNA sequence: TGTGCCAGCAGTCACGGACAGGCAACTAATGAAAAACTGTTTTTT. It translates to CASSHGQATNEKLFF.